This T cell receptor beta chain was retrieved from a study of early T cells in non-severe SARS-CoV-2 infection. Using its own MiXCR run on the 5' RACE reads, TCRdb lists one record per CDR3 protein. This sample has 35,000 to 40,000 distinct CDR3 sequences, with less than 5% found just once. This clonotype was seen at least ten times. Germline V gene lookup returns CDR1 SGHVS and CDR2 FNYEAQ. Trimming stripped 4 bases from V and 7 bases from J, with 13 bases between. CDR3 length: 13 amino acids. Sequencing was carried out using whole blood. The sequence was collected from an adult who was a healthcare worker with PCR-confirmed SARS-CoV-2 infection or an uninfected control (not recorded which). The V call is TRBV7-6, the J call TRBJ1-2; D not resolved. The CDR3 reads CASSYRLDGGYTF. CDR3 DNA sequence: TGTGCCAGCAGCTATCGTCTGGACGGTGGCTACACCTTC.